Listed below are T cell receptor beta chains from one sample, sequenced in a study of blood T cell repertoires in COVID-19. The protocol was immunoSEQ multiplex PCR, while the TCRdb copy is restricted to in-frame clones and leaves out a portion. The sample holds about 150,000 clones; more than 75% are singletons and the top ten take just over 2.5%. The sample consisted of peripheral blood. Receptors were obtained from an elderly woman with COVID-19, enrolled during active disease. Both conserved end residues are part of each CDR3. The order of the fields is D gene, J gene, V gene, clone size, CDR3 DNA, CDR3 protein. A D gene is named only where the DNA matches it firmly. Not all rows give a size; the values are once, few, many and, for expanded clones, a class.

>NA|TRBJ2-5|TRBV28|NA
TGTGCCAGCAGTTTCCAGGGAGAGACCCAGTACTTC
CASSFQGETQYF
>NA|TRBJ1-5|TRBV4-3|NA
TGCGCCAGCAGCCAAGACAGGGGCGGGGGTCAGCCCCAGCATTTT
CASSQDRGGGQPQHF
>TRBD2|TRBJ2-1|TRBV5-1|NA
TGCGCCAGTGGTCTGAGCGGGGAAGCCTACAATGAGCAGTTCTTC
CASGLSGEAYNEQFF
>TRBD1|TRBJ1-2|TRBV5-4|few
TGTGCCAGCAGCGGCGGGACAGGGAATGGCTACACCTTC
CASSGGTGNGYTF
>NA|TRBJ2-7|TRBV20-1|NA
TGCAGTGCCCCTAACTACGAGCAGTACTTC
CSAPNYEQYF
>NA|TRBJ2-3|TRBV7-3|NA
TGTGCCAGCAGCTCTTCCGATACGCAGTATTTT
CASSSSDTQYF
>NA|TRBJ2-5|TRBV3-1/TRBV3-2|NA
TGTGCCAGCAGCCAAGCCACAGGGAAAGAGACCCAGTACTTC
CASSQATGKETQYF
>NA|TRBJ1-2|TRBV6-2/TRBV6-3|NA
TGTGCCAGCAGTTACGACAGAACCTATGGCTACACCTTC
CASSYDRTYGYTF
>NA|TRBJ1-5|TRBV28|NA
TGTGCCAGCAGTCCACGCCGGGGTAACAATCAGCCCCAGCATTTT
CASSPRRGNNQPQHF
>NA|TRBJ2-7|TRBV6-2/TRBV6-3|NA
TGTGCCAGCAGTTTATGGACTGGCGCCTCGGGGGAGCAGTACTTC
CASSLWTGASGEQYF
>NA|TRBJ2-7|TRBV5-4|NA
TGTGCCAGCAGCCCCACCCCTCCAGGGGCAAAAAACGAGCAGTACTTC
CASSPTPPGAKNEQYF
>NA|TRBJ1-6|TRBV6-1|NA
TGTGCCAGCAGTGAACAGGCGGGGATCTATAATTCACCCCTCCACTTT
CASSEQAGIYNSPLHF
>NA|TRBJ1-1|TRBV6-5|NA
TGTGCCAGCAGTTACCTACAGGGTAACACTGAAGCTTTCTTT
CASSYLQGNTEAFF
>TRBD1|TRBJ1-2|TRBV19|NA
TGTGCCAGTAGTGAGGGACAGACGAGATCTGGCTACACCTTC
CASSEGQTRSGYTF
>TRBD1|TRBJ2-3|TRBV2|NA
TGTGCCAGCAGTCGACAGGGCGGGAGCACAGATACGCAGTATTTT
CASSRQGGSTDTQYF
>NA|TRBJ1-3|TRBV5-1|NA
TGCGCCAGCGCGCCACAGGGAGCTGGAAACACCATATATTTT
CASAPQGAGNTIYF
>TRBD2|TRBJ2-1|TRBV2|NA
TGTGCCAGCAGTAAGACTAGCTGGGAGCAGTTCTTC
CASSKTSWEQFF
>TRBD1|TRBJ1-2|TRBV7-2|NA
TGTGCCAGCAGAGCTACCGGGACAGGGATACGTGGCTACACCTTC
CASRATGTGIRGYTF
>NA|TRBJ1-5|TRBV4-2|NA
TGTGCCAGCAGCCAAGACGAGGGCCTCCGAAGGGATCAGCCCCAGCATTTT
CASSQDEGLRRDQPQHF
>NA|TRBJ1-5|TRBV28|NA
TGTGCCAGCAGAACCACAGCGGGGCCCCAGCATTTT
CASRTTAGPQHF
>NA|TRBJ2-1|TRBV5-1|NA
TGCGCCAGCACCGACTTAAATAGGAATGAGCAGTTCTTC
CASTDLNRNEQFF
>NA|TRBJ1-2|TRBV5-6|NA
TGTGCCAGCAGCTGGGGCCCTCCAAAGGAAGGCTACACCTTC
CASSWGPPKEGYTF
>NA|TRBJ2-5|TRBV2|NA
TGTGCCAGCAGCGCGGGACGGACGCAAGAGACCCAGTACTTC
CASSAGRTQETQYF
>TRBD1|TRBJ2-7|TRBV19|NA
TGTGCCAGTAGTCACAGGGGGAGCTCCTACGAGCAGTACTTC
CASSHRGSSYEQYF
>TRBD1|TRBJ1-1|TRBV28|once
TGTGCCAGCAGTCCGACAGGGGGGTACACTGAAGCTTTCTTT
CASSPTGGYTEAFF
>NA|TRBJ1-6|TRBV6-2/TRBV6-3|NA
TGTGCCAGCAGTTTACAGGAAAATAATTCACCCCTCCACTTT
CASSLQENNSPLHF
>TRBD2|TRBJ2-3|TRBV9|NA
TGTGCCAGCAGCGTAGGTAGCGGGAGGGCCAGGGTCGCAGATACGCAGTATTTT
CASSVGSGRARVADTQYF
>NA|TRBJ2-7|TRBV28|NA
TGTGCCAGCAGTTTCCGGTGGGCCCCGTACGAGCAGTACTTC
CASSFRWAPYEQYF
>TRBD1|TRBJ1-2|TRBV7-2|NA
TGTGCCAGCAGCTTCGGGACAGGGATTTATGGCTACACCTTC
CASSFGTGIYGYTF
>TRBD2|TRBJ2-7|TRBV19|NA
TGTGCCAGTTCGACAGGAGCCTTGACTAGCGGGGCCTACGAGCAGTACTTC
CASSTGALTSGAYEQYF
>NA|TRBJ2-5|TRBV29-1|once
TGCAGCGTTTCGTACAGTCAAGAGACCCAGTACTTC
CSVSYSQETQYF
>TRBD1|TRBJ1-2|TRBV5-1|NA
TGCGCCAGCAGCTTGGAGGGGGCGAACTATGGCTACACCTTC
CASSLEGANYGYTF
>NA|TRBJ2-5|TRBV5-1|NA
TGCGCCAGCAGCTTTACAGGTCAAGAGACCCAGTACTTC
CASSFTGQETQYF
>NA|TRBJ1-5|TRBV19|NA
TGTGCCAGTAGTCACGAGGAGGGGATGGGTGGAAATCAGCCCCAGCATTTT
CASSHEEGMGGNQPQHF
>NA|TRBJ1-2|TRBV7-2|NA
TGTGCCAGCAGCGAAGACAGGCATGGCTACACCTTC
CASSEDRHGYTF
>TRBD1|TRBJ1-4|TRBV27|NA
TGTGCCAGCAGTTTTAGGACAGGGCGTGAAAAACTGTTTTTT
CASSFRTGREKLFF
>TRBD1|TRBJ2-3|TRBV19|NA
TGTGCCAGTAGTACGGGACAGACCACAGATACGCAGTATTTT
CASSTGQTTDTQYF
>NA|TRBJ1-5|TRBV28|few
TGTGCCAGCAGCCCCCCCTTCGGGCAGGGTGGTCAGCCCCAGCATTTT
CASSPPFGQGGQPQHF
>NA|TRBJ1-3|TRBV28|NA
TGTGCCAGCAGTTTAGGAGGGACTGGAAACACCATATATTTT
CASSLGGTGNTIYF
>TRBD2|TRBJ2-3|TRBV7-6|NA
TGTGCCAGCAGCCCTGGGACTAGCATCATTGGGGGGACAGATACGCAGTATTTT
CASSPGTSIIGGTDTQYF
>NA|TRBJ1-5|TRBV6-6|few
TGTGCCAGCAGTTACATCAGGGATCAGCCCCAGCATTTT
CASSYIRDQPQHF
>NA|TRBJ2-2|TRBV5-6|NA
TGTGCCAGCAGCTTAGGGGTCGGGGAGCTGTTTTTT
CASSLGVGELFF
>NA|TRBJ2-1|TRBV9|NA
TGTGCCAGCAGCGTAGCGGGAGCAAAGTACAATGAGCAGTTCTTC
CASSVAGAKYNEQFF
>TRBD2|TRBJ2-7|TRBV28|NA
TGTGCCAGCTCGGGACTAGCGGTCTCCTACGAGCAGTACTTC
CASSGLAVSYEQYF
>TRBD1|TRBJ2-1|TRBV6-1|NA
TGTGCCAGCAGTGAACAGGGGGCTTTGAATGAGCAGTTCTTC
CASSEQGALNEQFF
>TRBD1|TRBJ2-1|TRBV24-1|NA
TGTGCCACCAGTGAACCGGGACAGGGAAGCCCTGAGCAGTTCTTC
CATSEPGQGSPEQFF
>TRBD1|TRBJ2-1|TRBV7-6|NA
TGTGCCAGCAGCTCACAGGGGGGTAGCGTTCAATACAATGAGCAGTTCTTC
CASSSQGGSVQYNEQFF
>TRBD1|TRBJ1-1|TRBV7-2|NA
TGTGCCAGCAGGCGGTCCGACAGGGCCCTTGAAGCTTTCTTT
CASRRSDRALEAFF
>NA|TRBJ1-5|TRBV28|NA
TGTGCCAGCACCTTGGGAGGGTACCCCAATCAGCCCCAGCATTTT
CASTLGGYPNQPQHF
>NA|TRBJ1-1|TRBV7-3|NA
TGTGCCAGCAGCCTCCAGGACAGCAAAACAGAAGCTTTCTTT
CASSLQDSKTEAFF
>NA|TRBJ2-6|TRBV11-1|NA
TGTGCCAGCAGCCCGACAGTCTCTGGGGCCAACGTCCTGACTTTC
CASSPTVSGANVLTF
>NA|TRBJ1-2|TRBV28|NA
TGTGCCAGCAGTTTACGGGGGAAGGGGAGGTATGGCTACACCTTC
CASSLRGKGRYGYTF
>TRBD2|TRBJ2-2|TRBV19|NA
TGTGCCAGTACGGCCACCCTAGCGGGCACCGGGGAGCTGTTTTTT
CASTATLAGTGELFF
>NA|TRBJ1-2|TRBV28|NA
TGTGCCAGCACCGAATGGGGGGTAGATGGCTACACCTTC
CASTEWGVDGYTF
>TRBD2|TRBJ2-2|TRBV5-1|once
TGCGCCAGCAGCCTCTCCGGGGGGGACCCCGGGGAGCTGTTTTTT
CASSLSGGDPGELFF
>TRBD2|TRBJ2-1|TRBV29-1|NA
TGCAGCGTTTCCCCCCCTCTAGCGGTTTCGGGCAATGAGCAGTTCTTC
CSVSPPLAVSGNEQFF
>NA|TRBJ2-6|TRBV7-2|NA
TGTGCCAGCAGCTTAGGAGGGTACACCCTCTCTGGGGCCAACGTCCTGACTTTC
CASSLGGYTLSGANVLTF
>TRBD1|TRBJ2-1|TRBV6-2/TRBV6-3|NA
TGTGCCAGCAGCTTACAGGGGGCTCGACACAATGAGCAGTTCTTC
CASSLQGARHNEQFF
>TRBD2|TRBJ2-5|TRBV6-2/TRBV6-3|once
TGTGCCAGCAGTTACTTTTCGGGAGGGACCGAGACCCAGTACTTC
CASSYFSGGTETQYF